The present entry profiles one T cell receptor (beta chain) with its context. Its antigen is currently unknown. Other DNA sequences in this sample translate to the same CDR3. TCRdb's copy holds only in-frame clones and misses some; the assay was immunoSEQ multiplex PCR. The sample lists about 94,000 clones; around 92% were seen once. The record originates from a study of a mutant IDH1 vaccine in newly diagnosed glioma. About the research overall: Either 4-6 weeks after radiotherapy alone or alongside temozolomide, vaccination was begun. Treated patients comprised around 62% males and around 40% females, mean age approximately 42 years.

The germline gives CDR1 MDHEN, CDR2 SYDVKM. The V and J ends lost 2 bases and 1 base respectively, with 10 bases between them. CDR3 length: 15 residues. Time point meaning: week 47, end of study. Every single dose of the vaccine, 300 ug of mutant IDH1 20-mer peptide, came with topical imiquimod. The sequences come from PBMCs, collected from a glioma patient whose treatment included an IDH1 peptide vaccine. This chain connects TRBV28 to TRBJ2-3; D is tentatively TRBD1 or TRBD2 (5 bases each). This receptor was taken from a woman aged 45 to 65 with glioma. CDR3 sequence (DNA): TGTGCCAGCAGTTTAGGGGGAGCGGGCACAGATACGCAGTATTTT. It specifies CASSLGGAGTDTQYF.